These T cell receptor beta chains were read from a single sample in a study of T cell changes during pregnancy in multiple sclerosis. Clones were sequenced by immunoSEQ multiplex PCR, and TCRdb holds only the in-frame ones, with some missing. Here the sample spans some 94,000 clones, 75% to 95% being singletons. Here the sequenced sample was peripheral blood, taken in the first trimester of pregnancy. Source of these receptors: a female donor in good health, enrolled as a control in a pregnancy study. CDR3s leave out the opening cysteine and the closing phenylalanine or tryptophan.

J | V | CDR3
TRBJ2-7 | TRBV7-9 | ASSYTGVGDYEQY
TRBJ2-7 | TRBV2 | ATQGSSREQY
TRBJ2-1 | TRBV7-3 | ASSPSSSGGPAYNEQF
TRBJ2-7 | TRBV7-9 | ASSSNSYEQY
TRBJ2-1 | TRBV5-1 | ASSLGSRGSVNEQF
TRBJ1-1 | TRBV4-2 | ASSQSGQETEAF
TRBJ2-7 | TRBV7-8 | ASSAGTAALGVS
TRBJ1-2 | TRBV30 | AWNYRNYGYT
TRBJ2-7 | TRBV7-3 | ASSFGGGEDYEQY
TRBJ2-1 | TRBV11-3 | ASQEQF
TRBJ2-7 | TRBV7-2 | ASSLALAYEQY
TRBJ1-2 | TRBV7-8 | ASSLSGGNYGYT
TRBJ1-2 | TRBV7-2 | ASSLVPGEQGLIRQGYT
TRBJ2-4 | TRBV27 | ASSADSLLEAKNIQY
TRBJ2-1 | TRBV4-1 | ASSQGKLAGSPNEQF
TRBJ2-2 | TRBV5-6 | ASRLQGQTAGELF
TRBJ1-1 | TRBV11-2 | ASSLVPRNTEAF
TRBJ1-1 | TRBV7-9 | ASNSRQGWTEAF
TRBJ1-3 | TRBV2 | ASSPTPSHSGNTIY
TRBJ2-2 | TRBV7-2 | ASSKQGGAGTGELF
TRBJ2-7 | TRBV29-1 | SVEWEYEQY
TRBJ1-2 | TRBV7-8 | ASSLANFGDRANYGYT
TRBJ2-5 | TRBV15 | ATSKPSSNNQETQY
TRBJ1-1 | TRBV19 | ASSIGRGQAF
TRBJ1-3 | TRBV28 | ASSLPNRERNSGNTIY
TRBJ1-1 | TRBV7-2 | ASSLQTGNTEAF
TRBJ1-5 | TRBV6-5 | ASRPGTGNQPQH
TRBJ2-5 | TRBV5-1 | ASSPRGGAVETQY
TRBJ1-1 | TRBV11-2 | ASSGVAPEAF
TRBJ2-7 | TRBV9 | ASSVGAGFDEQY
TRBJ1-1 | TRBV2 | ASSERNTEAF
TRBJ1-4 | TRBV19 | ASSAGGGRLF
TRBJ1-6 | TRBV5-6 | ASSLLQTYNSPLH
TRBJ2-1 | TRBV5-4 | ASSSRTINEQF
TRBJ2-7 | TRBV7-2 | ASSLEGGIAYEQY
TRBJ2-2 | TRBV5-6 | ASSLWDTNTGELF
TRBJ1-2 | TRBV6-5 | ASSDRGLRVGYT
TRBJ1-6 | TRBV4-2 | ASSTSAGSYNSPLH
TRBJ1-3 | TRBV7-9 | ASSPRTGPGNTIY
TRBJ2-2 | TRBV9 | ASSTPGTGRAGELF
- | TRBV6-5 | ASSTASGGEVEQF
TRBJ1-2 | TRBV4-1 | ASSQEGGSLRGYT
TRBJ1-2 | TRBV4-3 | ASSQGPGQAERYGYT
TRBJ1-2 | TRBV7-8 | ASSLLDGQGGSGYT
TRBJ1-2 | TRBV6-4 | ATRDRYYGYT
TRBJ2-7 | TRBV7-2 | ASSPPQGEEQY